This T cell receptor beta chain was recovered during a study of CD8 T cells in Susac syndrome. Study-wide points: TCR sequencing and HLA analysis covered a relatively small number of individuals.

In regard to this clonotype: Its antigen remains unknown.

Reverse transcription of roughly 0.5 to 1 ug RNA used random hexamers. Across 54 Vbeta and 13 Jbeta, TCR beta CDR3 was amplified with immunoSEQ multiplex PCR. TCRdb analysed the immunoSEQ multiplex PCR reads with MiXCR anew, one entry per CDR3 protein. The repertoire has tens of thousands of distinct CDR3 sequences, roughly 95% of them found once; the top ten carry 0.11%. The sequenced material came from CD4+ T cells from PBMCs. The receptor was derived from a human donor with multiple sclerosis.

CDR3 amino acids: CASSPGWGVSYEQYF. Here the CDR3 DNA reads TGCGCCAGCAGCCCCGGCTGGGGAGTTTCCTACGAGCAGTACTTC. V is TRBV5-1 and J is TRBJ2-7; D might be TRBD2 (5 bases). The CDR3 has 15 amino acids. Germline CDR1 is SGHRS and CDR2 is YFSETQ. Trimming stripped 4 bases from V and 1 base from J, with 15 bases between. The full variable domain, with the rest looked up from reference TRBV5-1 and TRBJ2-7, is KAGVTQTPRYLIKTRGQQVTLSCSPISGHRSVSWYQQTPGQGLQFLFEYFSETQRNKGNFPGRFSGRQFSNSRSEMNVSTLELGDSALYLCASSPGWGVSYEQYFGPGTRLTVT.